This T cell receptor (beta chain) was sequenced for a study of blood T cell repertoires in COVID-19. Looking at the study overall: Collection of acute and convalescent COVID-19 samples took place in the United States, Italy and Spain. Sources were T cells, B-cell-depleted T cells, or PBMCs; the material itself was cDNA or gDNA.

Measured with immunoSEQ multiplex PCR; TCRdb has only the in-frame clones, and not every one. The sample yields roughly 220,000 clones, 84% seen once. V lost 3 bases, J lost 0 bases, and 9 bases lay in between. The CDR3 loop spans 14 amino acids. Germline CDR1 MNHEY, CDR2 SVGAGI. The V gene is TRBV6-5, the J gene TRBJ2-7, with D possibly being TRBD1 (6 bases). The sequence came from a woman aged 40 to 49 who had recovered from COVID-19. Sequenced material: peripheral blood. In DNA, the CDR3 is TGTGCCAGCAGTTATCAGGGGAGCTCCTACGAGCAGTACTTC. It translates to CASSYQGSSYEQYF.